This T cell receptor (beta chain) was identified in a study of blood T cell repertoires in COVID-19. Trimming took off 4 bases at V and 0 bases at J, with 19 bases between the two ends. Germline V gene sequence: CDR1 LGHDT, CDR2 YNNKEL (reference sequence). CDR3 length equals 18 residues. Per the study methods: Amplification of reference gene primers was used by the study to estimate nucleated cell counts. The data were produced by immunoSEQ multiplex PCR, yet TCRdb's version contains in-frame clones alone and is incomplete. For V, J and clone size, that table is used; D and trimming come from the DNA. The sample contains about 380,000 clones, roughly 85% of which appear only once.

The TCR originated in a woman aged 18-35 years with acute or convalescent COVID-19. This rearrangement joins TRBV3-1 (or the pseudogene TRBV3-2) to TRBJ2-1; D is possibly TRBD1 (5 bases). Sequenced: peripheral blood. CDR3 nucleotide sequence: TGTGCCAGCAGCCCATCAGGGCTCCCCTTCGGCTCCTACAATGAGCAGTTCTTC. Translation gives CASSPSGLPFGSYNEQFF.